This T cell receptor beta chain stems from a study of T cell responses to AZD1222 COVID-19 vaccine. Profiling relied on immunoSEQ multiplex PCR, and the TCRdb table lists in-frame clones only, not all of them. The table records 65,000 to 70,000 clones, almost 90% of them present only once. V shed 4 bases and J shed 3 bases, with 19 bases lying between them. The CDR3 totals 16 residues. The germline CDR1 and CDR2 sequences are MDHEN and SYDVKM. Source: peripheral blood, taken on day 0 of AZD1222 vaccination. The clonotype comes from an adult in good health. This chain uses TRBV28 with TRBJ2-7; weak D call: TRBD2 (6 bases). The CDR3 bases are TGTGCCAGCAGTTCCGCTCGGGGGAGAGGTATCTACGAGCAGTACTTC. The encoded protein is CASSSARGRGIYEQYF.